This T cell receptor (beta chain) was captured by sequencing in a study of T cells of healthy individuals. The CDR3 is 21 amino acids. V lost 10 bases, J lost 3 bases, and 29 bases stayed unmatched. The V gene's germline CDR1 is WNHNN and CDR2 SYGVQD (reference sequence). TCRdb reprocessed the 5' RACE reads with MiXCR, giving one entry per CDR3 protein. The sample lists 85,000 to 100,000 distinct CDR3 sequences; approximately 15% were seen once. This clonotype was obtained from a human donor in good health. The chain has TRBV10-1 and TRBJ2-1; 8 bases align to TRBD1. This CDR3 is CANSTRQGTNVEGGDYNEQFF. The CDR3 bases are TGCGCCAACTCGACTCGACAGGGGACCAACGTGGAGGGAGGAGACTACAATGAGCAGTTCTTC.